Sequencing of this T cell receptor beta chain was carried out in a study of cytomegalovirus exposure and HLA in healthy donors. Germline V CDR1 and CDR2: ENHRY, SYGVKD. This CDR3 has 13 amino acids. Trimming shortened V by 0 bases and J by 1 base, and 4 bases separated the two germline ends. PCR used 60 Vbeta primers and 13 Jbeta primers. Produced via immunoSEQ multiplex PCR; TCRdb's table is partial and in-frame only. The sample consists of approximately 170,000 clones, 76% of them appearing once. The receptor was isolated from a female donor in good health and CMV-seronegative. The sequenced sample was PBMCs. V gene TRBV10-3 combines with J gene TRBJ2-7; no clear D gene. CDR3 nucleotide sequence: TGTGCCATCAGTGAGTCGGAGTCCTACGAGCAGTACTTC. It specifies CAISESESYEQYF.